This TCR beta chain was captured by sequencing in a study of T cell changes during pregnancy in multiple sclerosis. Germline V gives CDR1 SGHDN, CDR2 FVKESK. V gave up 3 bases and J gave up 6 bases; unmatched junction bases: 7. The CDR3 has 15 amino acids. The method was immunoSEQ multiplex PCR; TCRdb's version includes in-frame clones alone and lacks a portion of them. Found here are nearly 60,000 clones, 91% of them singletons; the top ten hold just under 0.5%. The sequencing used CD4+ T cells from peripheral blood mononuclear cells, collected after pregnancy. The source is a female donor in good health, enrolled as a control in a pregnancy study. The chain carries TRBV14 and TRBJ2-2; TRBD1 aligns across 7 bases. CDR3 DNA sequence: TGTGCCAGCAGCCAGATGACAGGGAGCGCCGGGGAGCTGTTTTTT. Protein sequence: CASSQMTGSAGELFF.